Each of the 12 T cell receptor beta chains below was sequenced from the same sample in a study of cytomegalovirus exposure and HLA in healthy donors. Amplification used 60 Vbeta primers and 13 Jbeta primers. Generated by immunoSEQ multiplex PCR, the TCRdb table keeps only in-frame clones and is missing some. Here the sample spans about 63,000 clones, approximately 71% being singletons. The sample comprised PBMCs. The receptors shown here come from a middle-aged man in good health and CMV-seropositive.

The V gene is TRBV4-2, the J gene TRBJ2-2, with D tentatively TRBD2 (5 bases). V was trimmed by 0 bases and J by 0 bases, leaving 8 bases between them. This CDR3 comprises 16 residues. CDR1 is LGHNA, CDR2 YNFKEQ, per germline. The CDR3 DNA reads TGTGCCAGCAGCCAAGAGAGGGCAGCGAACACCGGGGAGCTGTTTTTT. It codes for CASSQERAANTGELFF.

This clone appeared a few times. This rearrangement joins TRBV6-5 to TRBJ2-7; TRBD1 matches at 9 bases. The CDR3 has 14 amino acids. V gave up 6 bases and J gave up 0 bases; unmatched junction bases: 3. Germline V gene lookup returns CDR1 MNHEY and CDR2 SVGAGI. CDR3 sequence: CASRLQGASYEQYF. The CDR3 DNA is TGTGCCAGCAGGCTACAGGGGGCCTCCTACGAGCAGTACTTC.

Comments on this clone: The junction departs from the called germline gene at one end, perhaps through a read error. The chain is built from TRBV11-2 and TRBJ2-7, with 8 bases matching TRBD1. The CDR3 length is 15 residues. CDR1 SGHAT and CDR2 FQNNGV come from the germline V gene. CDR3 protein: CASSLSRQGLDEQYF. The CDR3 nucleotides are TGTGCTAGCAGCTTATCAAGACAGGGGTTGGACGAGCAGTACTTC.

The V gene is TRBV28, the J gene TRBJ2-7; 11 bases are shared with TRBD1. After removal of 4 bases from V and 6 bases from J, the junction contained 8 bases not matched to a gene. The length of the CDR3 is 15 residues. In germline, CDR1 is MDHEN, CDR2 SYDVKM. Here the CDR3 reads CASSSPGQGVSEQYF. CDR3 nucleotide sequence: TGTGCCAGCAGTTCGCCGGGACAGGGGGTTAGCGAGCAGTACTTC.

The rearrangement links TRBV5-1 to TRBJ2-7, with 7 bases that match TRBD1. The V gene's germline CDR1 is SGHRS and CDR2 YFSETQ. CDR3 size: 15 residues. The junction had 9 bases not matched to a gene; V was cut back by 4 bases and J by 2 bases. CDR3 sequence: CASSQESGTAYEQYF. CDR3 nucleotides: TGCGCCAGCAGCCAGGAATCAGGGACAGCCTACGAGCAGTACTTC.

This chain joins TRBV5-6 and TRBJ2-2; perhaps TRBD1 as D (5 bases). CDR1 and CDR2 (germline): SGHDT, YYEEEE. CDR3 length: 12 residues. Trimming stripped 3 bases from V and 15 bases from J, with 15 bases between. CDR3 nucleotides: TGTGCCAGCAGCTCTGCCAGGGAAGATGTGTTTTTT. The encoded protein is CASSSAREDVFF. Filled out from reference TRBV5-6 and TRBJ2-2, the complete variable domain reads DAGVTQSPTHLIKTRGQQVTLRCSPKSGHDTVSWYQQALGQGPQFIFQYYEEEERQRGNFPDRFSGHQFPNYSSELNVNALLLGDSALYLCASSSAREDVFFGEGSRLTVL.

The CDR3 DNA is TGTGCCAGCAGCTCCGGGGGCCAAGAGACCCAGTACTTC. Amino acid sequence: CASSSGGQETQYF. The chain couples TRBV27 to TRBJ2-5; tentatively, D is TRBD2 (6 bases). The CDR3 covers 13 residues. Germline V gene lookup returns CDR1 MNHEY and CDR2 SMNVEV (reference sequence). Trimming left V 6 bases short and J 1 base short, with 9 bases between.

The CDR3 region is CSVSNQGAYGYTF. The CDR3 DNA follows: TGCAGCGTTAGCAACCAGGGGGCCTATGGCTACACCTTC. This chain links TRBV29-1 with TRBJ1-2, with 8 bases identical to TRBD1. V lost 5 bases, J lost 4 bases, and 6 bases stayed unmatched. The V gene's germline CDR1 is SQVTM and CDR2 ANQGSEA. CDR3 length: 13 amino acids.

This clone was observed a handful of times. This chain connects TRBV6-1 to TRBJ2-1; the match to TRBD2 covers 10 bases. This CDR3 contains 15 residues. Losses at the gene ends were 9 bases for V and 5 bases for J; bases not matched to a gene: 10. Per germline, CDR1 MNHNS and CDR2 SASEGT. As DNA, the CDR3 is TGTGCCAGTGTACCGGGACTAGCGACCAACAATGAGCAGTTCTTC. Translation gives CASVPGLATNNEQFF.

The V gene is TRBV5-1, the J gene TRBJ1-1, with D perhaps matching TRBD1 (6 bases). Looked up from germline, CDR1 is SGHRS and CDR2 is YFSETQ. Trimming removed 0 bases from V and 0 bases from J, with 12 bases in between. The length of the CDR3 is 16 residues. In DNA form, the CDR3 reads TGCGCCAGCAGCTTGGTCCAGGGGACCATGAACACTGAAGCTTTCTTT. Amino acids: CASSLVQGTMNTEAFF.

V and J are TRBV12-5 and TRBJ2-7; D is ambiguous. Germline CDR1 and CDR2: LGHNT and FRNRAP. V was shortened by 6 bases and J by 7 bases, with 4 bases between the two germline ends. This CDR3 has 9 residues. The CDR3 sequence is CASGQEQYF. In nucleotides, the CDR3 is TGTGCTAGTGGCCAAGAGCAGTACTTC.

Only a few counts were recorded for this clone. The CDR3 nucleotides read TGTGCCAGCAGCCCCTACCTGACTCTAGCGGACTTCTCCTACGAGCAGTACTTC. It specifies CASSPYLTLADFSYEQYF. The gene calls are TRBV7-9 and TRBJ2-7, with 7 bases lining up with TRBD2. The CDR3 consists of 18 residues. CDR1 and CDR2 (germline): SEHNR, FQNEAQ (reference sequence). With 5 bases clipped from V and 0 bases from J, the junction kept 16 bases outside the gene matches.